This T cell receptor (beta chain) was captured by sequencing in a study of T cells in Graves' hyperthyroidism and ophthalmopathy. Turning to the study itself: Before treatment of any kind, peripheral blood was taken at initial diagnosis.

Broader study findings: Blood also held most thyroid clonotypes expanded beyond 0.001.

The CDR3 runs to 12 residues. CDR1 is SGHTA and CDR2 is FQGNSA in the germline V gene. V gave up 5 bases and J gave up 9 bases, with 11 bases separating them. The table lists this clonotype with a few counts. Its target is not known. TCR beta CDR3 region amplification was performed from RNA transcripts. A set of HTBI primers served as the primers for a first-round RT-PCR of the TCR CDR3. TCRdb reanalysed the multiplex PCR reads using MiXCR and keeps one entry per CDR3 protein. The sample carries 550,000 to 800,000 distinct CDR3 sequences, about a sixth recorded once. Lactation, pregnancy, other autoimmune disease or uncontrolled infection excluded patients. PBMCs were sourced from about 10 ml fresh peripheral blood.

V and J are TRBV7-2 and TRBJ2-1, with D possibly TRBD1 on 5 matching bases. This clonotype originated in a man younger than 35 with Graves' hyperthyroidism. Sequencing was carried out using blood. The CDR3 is CASSLNGAEQFF. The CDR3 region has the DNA TGTGCCAGCAGCCTTAATGGGGCTGAGCAGTTCTTC.